The entry below describes one T cell receptor (beta chain). Its target is unknown. This sample was included in a study of response to subunit inactivated influenza vaccine. TCRdb redid the calling of the RT-PCR reads with MiXCR, one entry per CDR3 protein. The repertoire consists of hundreds of thousands of distinct CDR3 sequences, with 13% occurring once and the leading ten covering under 15%. Germline CDR1 reads LGHDT; CDR2 reads YNNKEL (reference sequence). The CDR3 has 11 residues. Trimming took off 0 bases at V and 13 bases at J, with 7 bases between the two ends. General study points: Each seasonal flu vaccination may recruit only limited new T cells, authors suggested.

The input for sequencing was PBMCs from blood, taken 45 days after vaccination. The receptor was isolated from a man in his fifties or sixties who received an inactivated influenza vaccine. The V call is TRBV3-1, the J call TRBJ2-1; D is unclear. In nucleotides, the CDR3 is TGTGCCAGCAGCCAAGATTACTATCAGTTCTTC. Protein: CASSQDYYQFF.